This entry lists 29 T cell receptor beta chains sequenced from one sample in a study of T-cell reconstitution after alpha-beta-depleted transplantation in children. The TCRbeta library was prepared with unique molecular identifiers. In TCRdb, the PCR reads were re-called with MiXCR into one record per CDR3 protein. The table lists about 300,000 distinct CDR3 sequences, roughly 9.1% of them singletons. The starting material was PBMCs, obtained before TCRalphabeta/CD19-depleted stem cell transplant. Receptor source: a boy in the first two years of life with acute myeloid leukemia, due to receive a stem cell transplant.

This chain connects TRBV4-2 to TRBJ2-7, with D tentatively TRBD2 (6 bases). Germline V gives CDR1 LGHNA, CDR2 YNFKEQ. V was pared by 1 base and J by 3 bases, with 13 bases between. CDR3 length: 15 residues. For the CDR3, the DNA is TGTGCCAGCAGCCAAGGTGATAGCGGTCTCTACGAGCAGTACTTC. Translating gives CASSQGDSGLYEQYF.

The chain is built from TRBV5-5 and TRBJ2-5; a weak D match, TRBD2 (6 bases). Germline-derived CDR1 and CDR2 are SGHKS and YYEKEE (reference sequence). The ends were cut back, 0 bases at V and 5 bases at J, with 14 bases in the middle. This CDR3 has 15 residues. This CDR3 reads CASSLGLVREETQYF. The DNA of the CDR3 is TGTGCCAGCAGCTTGGGACTAGTTCGGGAGGAGACCCAGTACTTC.

This clonotype was found many times. This chain uses TRBV19 with TRBJ2-7; 8 bases are a match to TRBD2. The CDR3 is 15 residues long. V was clipped by 4 bases and J by 2 bases; unmatched bases: 7. Germline V gene lookup returns CDR1 LNHDA and CDR2 SQIVND (reference sequence). The CDR3 nucleotides are TGTGCCAGTAGTAGAAGTAGCGGGGTCCCCTACGAGCAGTACTTC. Translated: CASSRSSGVPYEQYF.

Regarding this clonotype: This may be a read error, as it is one base from a much larger clone. J is TRBJ1-1 and V is TRBV6-6; D is uncertain. Germline CDR1 is MNHNY and CDR2 is SVGAGI (reference sequence). The CDR3 runs to 13 residues. Between the trimmed V and J ends, which lost 7 bases and 7 bases, there was a span of 16 bases. This CDR3 is CASTPGRINEAFF. In DNA form, the CDR3 reads TGTGCCAGCACTCCAGGCAGGATCAATGAAGCTTTCTTT.

In its sample, this clonotype was seen once. This may come from a read error, since a much larger clone is one base off. This chain uses TRBV28 with TRBJ2-5, with D perhaps being TRBD1 or TRBD2 (6 bases each). This CDR3 has 15 amino acids. Germline loops: CDR1 MDHEN, CDR2 SYDVKM. The CDR3 DNA reads as TGTGCCAGCAGTCCCCATCGGACGGAGGGGGAGAGCCAGTACTTC. It yields the protein CASSPHRTEGESQYF. Using reference TRBV28 and TRBJ2-5 for the parts outside the CDR3, the full variable domain is DVKVTQSSRYLVKRTGEKVFLECVQDMDHENMFWYRQDPGLGLRLIYFSYDVKMKEKGDIPEGYSVSREKKERFSLILESASTNQTSMYLCASSPHRTEGESQYFGPGTRLLVL.

This clonotype was seen ten or more times. V gene TRBV27 combines with J gene TRBJ2-5, with D perhaps matching TRBD2 (6 bases). V was cut by 1 base and J by 5 bases, with 11 bases left in between. Looked up from germline, CDR1 is MNHEY and CDR2 is SMNVEV (reference sequence). The length of the CDR3 is 14 residues. Written as DNA, the CDR3 is TGTGCCAGCAGTTTATTGGCGGAGGGGGAGACCCAGTACTTC. Amino acid sequence: CASSLLAEGETQYF.

This clonotype was counted many times. The rearrangement links TRBV5-1 to TRBJ1-3; unclear D gene. The V and J ends lost 0 bases and 0 bases respectively, with 7 bases between them. The CDR3 loop spans 15 amino acids. Germline-derived CDR1 and CDR2 are SGHRS and YFSETQ. The CDR3 here is CASSLDTHSGNTIYF. The CDR3 DNA follows: TGCGCCAGCAGCTTGGACACCCACTCTGGAAACACCATATATTTT.

This clonotype was seen a single time. The chain combines TRBV28 with TRBJ1-5; possibly TRBD1 for D (5 bases). Trimming stripped 5 bases from V and 3 bases from J, with 14 bases between. CDR1 is MDHEN, CDR2 SYDVKM, per germline. The length of the CDR3 is 15 residues. In nucleotides, the CDR3 is TGTGCCAGCAGTAGGGACCTGAGGAACAATCAGCCCCAGCATTTT. It encodes CASSRDLRNNQPQHF.

This clonotype was seen many times. V usage is TRBV27 and J usage is TRBJ1-6, with TRBD1 identical over 7 bases. The V segment lost 6 bases and the J segment 5 bases; nucleotides outside the gene matches: 7. The CDR3 spans 15 residues. The germline V gene has CDR1 MNHEY and CDR2 SMNVEV (reference sequence). The CDR3 loop is CASRPWDSNNSPLHF. CDR3 nucleotide sequence: TGTGCCAGCAGACCATGGGACAGTAATAATTCACCCCTCCACTTT.

This clonotype was counted many times. This chain links TRBV28 with TRBJ1-5; D may be TRBD1 (6 bases). The CDR3 sequence is 11 residues long. The germline gives CDR1 MDHEN, CDR2 SYDVKM. V gave up 4 bases and J gave up 16 bases, with 14 bases separating them. The CDR3: CASSSRGPHHF. CDR3 DNA sequence: TGTGCCAGCAGTTCCAGGGGCCCACACCATTTT.

This clonotype appeared a few times. The rearrangement uses TRBV6-1 and TRBJ1-5; a weak D match, TRBD1 (5 bases). Germline values: CDR1 MNHNS, CDR2 SASEGT. Trimming pared 7 bases from V and 1 base from J, leaving 11 bases between. This CDR3 has 14 amino acids. The CDR3 spells CASTRRGSNQPQHF. CDR3 bases: TGTGCCAGCACCCGTCGGGGGAGCAATCAGCCCCAGCATTTT.

Notes on this clonotype: A single base separates this from a much larger clone, so it may be a read error. V is TRBV28 and J is TRBJ2-2, with TRBD2 matching 7 bases. The germline CDR1 and CDR2 sequences are MDHEN and SYDVKM. This CDR3 spans 16 amino acids. CDR3 loop: CASSPIGLENTGDLFF. CDR3 coding DNA: TGTGCCAGCAGTCCTATTGGACTAGAGAACACCGGGGACCTGTTTTTT. The full variable domain, completed using reference TRBV28 and TRBJ2-2, is DVKVTQSSRYLVKRTGEKVFLECVQDMDHENMFWYRQDPGLGLRLIYFSYDVKMKEKGDIPEGYSVSREKKERFSLILESASTNQTSMYLCASSPIGLENTGDLFFGEGSRLTVL.

This clonotype was recorded a few times. This chain joins TRBV20-1 and TRBJ2-7, with TRBD1 as a possible D gene (6 bases). The CDR3 sequence is 13 residues long. Germline-derived CDR1 and CDR2 are DFQATT and SNEGSKA (reference sequence). Trimming pared 7 bases from V and 3 bases from J, leaving 16 bases between. The DNA for the CDR3 is TGCAGTGTCCCCTGGGGGCCCAGCTACGAGCAGTACTTC. Translated, it gives CSVPWGPSYEQYF.

This clonotype has just a few counts. The chain couples TRBV7-2 to TRBJ1-6; D gene unclear. Germline loops: CDR1 SGHTA, CDR2 FQGNSA. The CDR3 runs to 14 residues. Deletions cut 1 base from V and 5 bases from J, with 6 bases between. CDR3 coding DNA: TGTGCCAGCAGCTTAGAACAGCATAATTCACCCCTCCACTTT. As protein: CASSLEQHNSPLHF.

This clonotype appeared many times. The chain employs TRBV7-3 and TRBJ2-1; 9 nucleotides match TRBD2. This CDR3 is built from 14 residues. Germline V gene sequence: CDR1 SGHTA, CDR2 FQGTGA. Losses at the gene ends were 2 bases for V and 13 bases for J; bases not matched to a gene: 9. In DNA form, the CDR3 reads TGTGCCAGCAGCTTATCAGGTAGCGGGGGTGCTCAGTTCTTC. Protein sequence: CASSLSGSGGAQFF.

This clonotype was seen at least ten times. The chain joins TRBV12-3 or TRBV12-4 to TRBJ1-4; the D is unclear. V was shortened by 3 bases and J by 7 bases, with 9 bases between the two germline ends. This CDR3 is built from 13 residues. This CDR3 reads CASSFLGSEKLFF. In nucleotides, the CDR3 is TGTGCCAGCAGTTTCTTGGGGAGTGAAAAACTGTTTTTT.

Ten or more counts support this clonotype. The rearrangement uses TRBV11-1 and TRBJ2-1; D possibly matches TRBD1 or TRBD2 (5 bases each). V was clipped by 5 bases and J by 4 bases, with 24 bases between them. This CDR3 region has 18 residues. CDR1 SGHAT and CDR2 FQDESV come from the germline V gene (reference sequence). The CDR3, as DNA: TGTGCCAGCAGCCTACAAGGGACCGTCTTAGTGGGTTACAATGAGCAGTTCTTC. Its translation: CASSLQGTVLVGYNEQFF.

This clonotype was seen only a few times. The chain is built from TRBV2 and TRBJ2-4, with TRBD1 as a possible D gene (5 bases). Germline CDR1 SNHLY, CDR2 FYNNEI. The V and J ends lost 8 bases and 9 bases respectively, with 14 bases between them. This CDR3 is built from 12 residues. This CDR3 is CASEDRRAIQYF. Written as DNA, the CDR3 is TGTGCCAGCGAAGACAGACGCGCCATTCAGTACTTC.

This clonotype was observed at least ten times. The rearrangement uses TRBV27 and TRBJ1-4; a weak D match, TRBD1 (5 bases). V was shortened by 5 bases and J by 0 bases, with 13 bases between the two germline ends. The CDR3 loop spans 16 amino acids. The germline V gene encodes CDR1 MNHEY and CDR2 SMNVEV (reference sequence). CDR3 loop: CASSGGPMATNEKLFF. CDR3 in DNA: TGTGCCAGCAGTGGGGGACCGATGGCAACTAATGAAAAACTGTTTTTT.

The chain carries TRBV2 and TRBJ2-7, with 12 positions matching TRBD2. Trimming cost V 7 bases and J 3 bases; bases outside gene matches: 10. The CDR3 is 16 residues long. CDR1 and CDR2 (germline): SNHLY, FYNNEI. CDR3 amino acids: CASNVASGRVSYEQYF. In DNA, the CDR3 is TGTGCCAGCAATGTGGCTAGCGGGAGGGTTAGCTACGAGCAGTACTTC.

This clonotype has ten or more counts. The chain carries TRBV4-2 and TRBJ2-7; 11 nucleotides align to TRBD1. The CDR3 loop spans 16 amino acids. Trimming took 2 bases from V and 1 from J; bases not matched to a gene: 4. Germline-derived CDR1 and CDR2 are LGHNA and YNFKEQ. CDR3 sequence: CASSQYGDRGSYEQYF. The CDR3 DNA reads TGTGCCAGCAGCCAATATGGGGACAGGGGGTCCTACGAGCAGTACTTC.

This clonotype was detected ten times or more. This chain connects TRBV5-1 to TRBJ2-3; 11 bases are a match to TRBD2. After removal of 3 bases from V and 9 bases from J, the junction contained 9 bases not matched to a gene. Germline CDR1 SGHRS, CDR2 YFSETQ. This CDR3 is built from 15 residues. The CDR3 DNA sequence: TGCGCCAGCAGCTCCCGACTAGCGGGACACGGCACGCAGTATTTT. This codes for CASSSRLAGHGTQYF.

This clonotype was recorded many times. The chain employs TRBV12-3 or TRBV12-4 and TRBJ1-6, with a tentative D call TRBD1 (6 bases). The V and J ends lost 5 bases and 9 bases respectively, with 17 bases between them. This CDR3 spans 15 amino acids. The CDR3 reads CASSDRKARGSPLHF. The CDR3 DNA reads as TGTGCCAGCAGTGACAGAAAGGCCAGGGGTTCACCCCTCCACTTT.

This clonotype showed up many times. The J gene is TRBJ2-4, the V gene TRBV5-1, with 8 nucleotides matching TRBD1. Germline assignment: CDR1 SGHRS and CDR2 YFSETQ. Trimming cost V 4 bases and J 1 base; bases outside gene matches: 7. The CDR3 extends over 16 amino acids. The CDR3 loop is CASSETGEMAKNIQYF. DNA for the CDR3: TGCGCCAGCAGCGAGACAGGGGAGATGGCCAAAAACATTCAGTACTTC. Full variable domain (rest looked up from reference TRBV5-1 and TRBJ2-4): KAGVTQTPRYLIKTRGQQVTLSCSPISGHRSVSWYQQTPGQGLQFLFEYFSETQRNKGNFPGRFSGRQFSNSRSEMNVSTLELGDSALYLCASSETGEMAKNIQYFGAGTRLSVL.

This clonotype was recorded at least ten times. V usage is TRBV7-2 and J usage is TRBJ2-1, with D hard to call. CDR3 length equals 12 residues. The germline CDR1 and CDR2 sequences are SGHTA and FQGNSA. With 5 bases removed from V and 9 bases from J, the gap between germline ends came to 11 bases. The CDR3 region has the DNA TGTGCCAGCAGCCCCACCTGGCGTGAGCAGTTCTTC. This codes for CASSPTWREQFF.

The table lists this clonotype with many counts. This chain links TRBV7-6 with TRBJ2-5; 7 positions match TRBD2. With 1 base clipped from V and 4 bases from J, the junction kept 6 bases outside the gene matches. From germline, CDR1 is SGHVS and CDR2 FNYEAQ. The length of the CDR3 is 15 residues. The CDR3 DNA is TGTGCCAGCAGCTTAGGGGTGTTAGCGGGAGAGACCCAGTACTTC. Its protein product is CASSLGVLAGETQYF. Full variable domain (remainder filled in from reference TRBV7-6 and TRBJ2-5): GAGVSQSPRYKVTKRGQDVALRCDPISGHVSLYWYRQALGQGPEFLTYFNYEAQQDKSGLPNDRFSAERPEGSISTLTIQRTEQRDSAMYRCASSLGVLAGETQYFGPGTRLLVL.

The V gene is TRBV28, the J gene TRBJ2-7; D tentatively reads TRBD1 or TRBD2 (5 bases each). This CDR3 comprises 14 residues. Trimming cost V 5 bases and J 5 bases, with 16 bases left between them. Germline V lookup: CDR1 MDHEN, CDR2 SYDVKM. The CDR3 nucleotides read TGTGCCAGCAGTGGAACCTCTGTGGGGGACGAGCAGTACTTC. This sequence encodes CASSGTSVGDEQYF. Based on the CDR3 plus reference TRBV28 and TRBJ2-7, the full variable domain is DVKVTQSSRYLVKRTGEKVFLECVQDMDHENMFWYRQDPGLGLRLIYFSYDVKMKEKGDIPEGYSVSREKKERFSLILESASTNQTSMYLCASSGTSVGDEQYFGPGTRLTVT.

The chain combines TRBV7-3 with TRBJ2-1; D unresolved. The CDR3 length is 15 residues. CDR1 SGHTA and CDR2 FQGTGA come from the germline V gene. The V end lost 4 bases, the J end lost 2 bases, and 12 bases lay between the germline ends. The CDR3 loop reads CASSSEWVAYNEQFF. CDR3 sequence (DNA): TGTGCCAGCAGCTCAGAATGGGTAGCCTACAATGAGCAGTTCTTC.

At least ten counts were recorded for this clonotype. V usage is TRBV6-1 and J usage is TRBJ2-2, with TRBD1 matching 11 bases. Germline loops: CDR1 MNHNS, CDR2 SASEGT. The J segment lost 5 bases and the V segment lost 6 bases, leaving 8 bases of the junction unmatched. The CDR3 consists of 16 residues. The CDR3 here is CASSPLDRGLTGELFF. The CDR3 bases are TGTGCCAGCAGCCCTTTGGACAGGGGGCTGACCGGGGAGCTGTTTTTT.